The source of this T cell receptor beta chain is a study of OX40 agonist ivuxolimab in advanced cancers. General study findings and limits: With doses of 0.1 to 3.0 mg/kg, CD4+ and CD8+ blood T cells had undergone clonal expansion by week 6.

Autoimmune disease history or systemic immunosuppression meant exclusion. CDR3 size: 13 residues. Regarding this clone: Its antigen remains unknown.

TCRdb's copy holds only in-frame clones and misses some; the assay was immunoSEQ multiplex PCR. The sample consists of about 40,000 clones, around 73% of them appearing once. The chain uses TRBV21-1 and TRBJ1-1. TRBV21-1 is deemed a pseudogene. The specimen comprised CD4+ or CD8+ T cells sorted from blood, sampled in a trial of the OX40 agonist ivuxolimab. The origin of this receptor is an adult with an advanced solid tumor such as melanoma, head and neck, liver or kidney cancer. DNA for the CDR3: TGTGCCAGCAGCAAAGTGGGGGTTACTGAAGCTTTCTTT. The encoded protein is CASSKVGVTEAFF.